These T cell receptor beta chains were read from a single sample in a study of T cells in Graves' hyperthyroidism and ophthalmopathy. TCRdb passed the multiplex PCR reads through MiXCR, listing each CDR3 protein once. The sample includes around 300,000 distinct CDR3 sequences, around 20% of them seen just once. The sequenced material came from blood. All receptors come from a man over 45 with Graves' ophthalmopathy. CDR3s include the opening cysteine and the closing phenylalanine or tryptophan. D genes are given only for firm matches. Size tells how often a clone was seen (once, few, many) or the class of an expanded clone, and some rows leave it out.

V gene: TRBV6-1; D gene: NA; J gene: TRBJ2-1; clone size: many; CDR3 DNA: TGTGCCAGCATGCCTGGGGTAGCGAGCTCCTACAATGAGCAGTTCTTC; CDR3 protein: CASMPGVASSYNEQFF
V gene: TRBV7-8; D gene: TRBD2; J gene: TRBJ2-3; clone size: many; CDR3 DNA: TGTGCCAGCAGCTTAGCCGGGAGGGCTAGGACAGATACGCAGTATTTT; CDR3 protein: CASSLAGRARTDTQYF
V gene: TRBV7-7; D gene: NA; J gene: TRBJ2-5; clone size: NA; CDR3 DNA: TGTGCTAGCAGCACAGGCCCCCAAGGGGAAGAGACCCAGTACTTC; CDR3 protein: CASSTGPQGEETQYF
V gene: TRBV24-1; D gene: TRBD1; J gene: TRBJ2-2; clone size: NA; CDR3 DNA: TGTGCCACCAGTGATGATCGGACAGGCTTCGCCGGGGAGCTGTTTTTT; CDR3 protein: CATSDDRTGFAGELFF
V gene: TRBV28; D gene: NA; J gene: TRBJ1-5; clone size: NA; CDR3 DNA: TGTGCCAGCAGCCAGCAGGGAGTTCATAGCAATCAGCCCCAGCATTTT; CDR3 protein: CASSQQGVHSNQPQHF
V gene: TRBV20-1; D gene: TRBD1; J gene: TRBJ1-5; clone size: many; CDR3 DNA: TGCAGTGCTTCGTTGGGACAGAGGCAGCCCCAGCATTTT; CDR3 protein: CSASLGQRQPQHF
V gene: TRBV19; D gene: TRBD1; J gene: TRBJ1-1; clone size: NA; CDR3 DNA: TGTGCCAGCCAGGGGGCTTTGACTGAAGCTTTCTTT; CDR3 protein: CASQGALTEAFF
V gene: TRBV2; D gene: NA; J gene: TRBJ1-5; clone size: NA; CDR3 DNA: TGTGCCAGCAGTGGGACCGGCTGGGTGGACGGGGGGAATCAGCCCCAGCATTTT; CDR3 protein: CASSGTGWVDGGNQPQHF
V gene: TRBV5-1; D gene: TRBD1; J gene: TRBJ2-7; clone size: many; CDR3 DNA: TGCGCCAGCAGCTCGGGGACAGGGACTTCCTACGAGCAGTACTTC; CDR3 protein: CASSSGTGTSYEQYF
V gene: TRBV5-1; D gene: NA; J gene: TRBJ2-1; clone size: NA; CDR3 DNA: TGCGCCAGCAGCTTGGATTCGGGAACGGCCTACAATGAGCAGTTCTTC; CDR3 protein: CASSLDSGTAYNEQFF
V gene: TRBV7-3; D gene: NA; J gene: TRBJ1-1; clone size: many; CDR3 DNA: TGTGCCAGCAGCCAACAAAGCCGCACTGAAGCTTTCTTT; CDR3 protein: CASSQQSRTEAFF
V gene: TRBV19; D gene: TRBD2; J gene: TRBJ2-2; clone size: few; CDR3 DNA: TGTGCCAGTAGTATCCGACAGAGTGTGAGCGGGAGGTCCAACACCGGGGAGCTGTTTTTT; CDR3 protein: CASSIRQSVSGRSNTGELFF
V gene: TRBV10-3; D gene: TRBD1; J gene: TRBJ2-2; clone size: NA; CDR3 DNA: TGTGCCATCCGTGGGGACAGGGATACCGGGGAGCTGTTTTTT; CDR3 protein: CAIRGDRDTGELFF
V gene: TRBV28; D gene: NA; J gene: TRBJ1-1; clone size: few; CDR3 DNA: TGTGCCAGCAGTTCGGGGTCTTCCTGGATCACTGAAGCTTTCTTT; CDR3 protein: CASSSGSSWITEAFF
V gene: TRBV30; D gene: TRBD1; J gene: TRBJ2-1; clone size: NA; CDR3 DNA: TGTGCCTGGAGTCAACCGGGACAGGGGGCGAGAGAGTTCTTC; CDR3 protein: CAWSQPGQGAREFF
V gene: TRBV28; D gene: NA; J gene: TRBJ1-5; clone size: many; CDR3 DNA: TGTGCCAGCAGTTTACGAGGTGGGTGGTATGGCAATCAGCCCCAGCATTTT; CDR3 protein: CASSLRGGWYGNQPQHF